These 16 T cell receptor beta chains were sequenced from one sample in a study of cytomegalovirus exposure and HLA in healthy donors. The PCR ran on 60 Vbeta and 13 Jbeta primers. Clones were sequenced by immunoSEQ multiplex PCR, and TCRdb holds only the in-frame ones, with some missing. This sample has about 170,000 clones, with approximately 86% found just once. Sequencing was done on a sample of PBMCs. These receptors were collected from a male donor in good health and CMV-seronegative.

CDR3 loop: CASSLGTGDSYGYTF. The DNA for the CDR3 is TGTGCCAGCAGCTTGGGGACAGGGGATTCCTATGGCTACACCTTC. J is TRBJ1-2 and V is TRBV5-4; 9 nucleotides line up with TRBD1. The CDR3 consists of 15 residues. Germline CDR1 SGHNT, CDR2 YYREEE (reference sequence). V gave up 0 bases and J gave up 4 bases; unmatched junction bases: 4.

V is TRBV30 and J is TRBJ2-7; D is unclear. Germline V gene data show CDR1 as GTSNPN and CDR2 as SVGIG (reference sequence). The V end was cut by 0 bases, the J end by 2 bases, with 8 bases between. This CDR3 is 13 amino acids long. The CDR3 protein is CAWSVNNAYEQYF. DNA for the CDR3: TGTGCCTGGAGTGTAAACAATGCCTACGAGCAGTACTTC.

This rearrangement joins TRBV21-1 to TRBJ2-2; TRBD2, the table's D call, was not compared with the DNA. TRBV21-1 is marked as a pseudogene. The CDR3 covers 16 residues. The CDR3 bases are TGTGCCAGCCGTACCGTAGCGGATCCGAACACCGGGGAGCTGTTTTTT. This codes for CASRTVADPNTGELFF.

V gene TRBV6-5 combines with J gene TRBJ2-7; the match to TRBD2 covers 8 bases. Germline trimming cut 4 bases from V and 2 bases from J; bases unmatched to any gene: 7. Germline V gene sequence: CDR1 MNHEY, CDR2 SVGAGI. This CDR3 comprises 15 residues. This chain's CDR3 is CASSSPTSVTYEQYF. CDR3 in DNA: TGTGCCAGCAGTTCCCCGACTAGCGTAACCTACGAGCAGTACTTC.

This clone appeared a few times. The V and J genes are TRBV5-4 and TRBJ2-7; D perhaps matches TRBD2 (5 bases). The CDR3 length is 16 residues. Germline lookup yields CDR1 SGHNT and CDR2 YYREEE (reference sequence). The V end lost 5 bases, the J end lost 2 bases, and 20 bases lay between the germline ends. CDR3 residues: CASSWGDWRPPYEQYF. The CDR3, as DNA: TGTGCCAGCAGTTGGGGAGATTGGCGGCCACCCTACGAGCAGTACTTC.

The V call is TRBV10-3, the J call TRBJ1-1, with a tentative D call TRBD1 (5 bases). The CDR3 covers 14 residues. CDR1 and CDR2 from the germline V gene are ENHRY and SYGVKD. V dropped 4 bases and J dropped 3 bases, with 12 bases sitting between them. The CDR3 sequence is CAISVGGADTEAFF. In DNA form, the CDR3 reads TGTGCCATCAGTGTCGGGGGAGCGGACACTGAAGCTTTCTTT.

The J gene is TRBJ2-1, the V gene TRBV11-2; 11 nucleotides agree with TRBD2. This CDR3 is built from 16 residues. V lost 5 bases and J lost 4; bases outside the gene matches: 7. Germline V CDR1 and CDR2: SGHAT, FQNNGV. This CDR3 is CASSRLTSGEYNEQFF. As DNA, the CDR3 is TGTGCCAGCAGCCGGTTGACTAGCGGGGAGTACAATGAGCAGTTCTTC.

The chain joins TRBV4-1 to TRBJ1-1; D gene ambiguous. The CDR3 totals 13 residues. Trimming stripped 5 bases from V and 6 bases from J, with 13 bases between. Germline values: CDR1 MGHRA, CDR2 YSYEKL. The CDR3 coding sequence is TGCGCCAGCAGCGCCCGGGGTGGCGCTGAAGCTTTCTTT. Encoded protein: CASSARGGAEAFF.

This rearrangement joins TRBV28 to TRBJ1-5, with 7 bases lining up with TRBD1. CDR1 is MDHEN, CDR2 SYDVKM, per germline. The junction had 1 base not matched to a gene; V was cut back by 5 bases and J by 3 bases. The CDR3 runs to 13 residues. The CDR3 coding sequence is TGTGCCAGCAGTACAGGGGCCAATCAGCCCCAGCATTTT. Translation gives CASSTGANQPQHF.

The CDR3 protein is CASSLGGDYGYTF. CDR3 DNA: TGTGCCAGCAGCTTAGGCGGAGACTATGGCTACACCTTC. The chain has TRBV7-9 and TRBJ1-2; D unresolved. V was pared by 1 base and J by 3 bases, with 6 bases between. CDR1 is SEHNR, CDR2 FQNEAQ, per germline (reference sequence). The CDR3 is 13 amino acids.

V usage is TRBV14 and J usage is TRBJ1-2; D unclear. Looked up from germline, CDR1 is SGHDN and CDR2 is FVKESK. V shed 3 bases and J shed 4 bases, with 6 bases lying between them. This CDR3 has 12 residues. The DNA for the CDR3 is TGTGCCAGCAGCCAGATCGGCTATGGCTACACCTTC. It specifies CASSQIGYGYTF.

DNA of the CDR3: TGTGCCAGCAGCACAAGAACGGGACAGACCTACGAGCAGTACTTC. Residues: CASSTRTGQTYEQYF. The chain combines TRBV11-2 with TRBJ2-7; 7 bases agree with TRBD1. Per germline, CDR1 SGHAT and CDR2 FQNNGV. This CDR3 region has 15 residues. V lost 5 bases to trimming and J lost 2 bases; unmatched junction nucleotides: 9.

This clone was counted a few times. This chain uses TRBV11-2 with TRBJ1-1, with D uncertain. The CDR3 covers 15 residues. V shed 0 bases and J shed 5 bases, with 13 bases lying between them. Germline V gene lookup returns CDR1 SGHAT and CDR2 FQNNGV. The DNA for the CDR3 is TGTGCCAGCAGCTTAGACCAGACCACCAGGACTGAAGCTTTCTTT. This codes for CASSLDQTTRTEAFF.

Only one count was recorded for this clone. The chain links TRBV14 to TRBJ2-1, with TRBD2 as a possible D gene (5 bases). The germline V gene encodes CDR1 SGHDN and CDR2 FVKESK. Trimming took off 2 bases at V and 7 bases at J, with 9 bases between the two ends. The CDR3 runs 13 residues. The CDR3: CASSQLRGNEQFF. CDR3 DNA sequence: TGTGCCAGCAGCCAACTTCGGGGAAATGAGCAGTTCTTC.

The V gene is TRBV7-2, the J gene TRBJ1-4; 9 nucleotides match TRBD1. CDR3 length: 15 amino acids. Unmatched junction bases numbered 11, after V lost 5 bases and J lost 10 bases. Looked up from germline, CDR1 is SGHTA and CDR2 is FQGNSA. CDR3 amino acids: CASSLNRDRVGKLFF. The DNA for the CDR3 is TGTGCCAGCAGCCTAAACCGGGACAGGGTGGGAAAACTGTTTTTT. The entire variable domain, with the rest obtained from reference TRBV7-2 and TRBJ1-4, is as follows: GAGVSQSPSNKVTEKGKDVELRCDPISGHTALYWYRQSLGQGLEFLIYFQGNSAPDKSGLPSDRFSAERTGGSVSTLTIQRTQQEDSAVYLCASSLNRDRVGKLFFGSGTQLSVL.

This chain uses TRBV5-1 with TRBJ2-5; 8 nucleotides align to TRBD1. CDR3 length: 14 amino acids. Trimming removed 3 bases from V and 4 bases from J; junction bases left unmatched: 5. CDR1 and CDR2 (germline): SGHRS, YFSETQ. As DNA, the CDR3 is TGCGCCAGCAGCTACCGGACAGGGCCAGAGACCCAGTACTTC. Encoded protein: CASSYRTGPETQYF.